The next 2 T cell receptor beta chains were all read from a single sample in a study of T cells in Graves' hyperthyroidism and ophthalmopathy. Researchers amplified the TCR beta CDR3 regions from RNA transcripts. The TCR CDR3 was amplified in a first-round RT-PCR using the HTBI primer set. TCRdb analysed the multiplex PCR reads with MiXCR anew, one entry per CDR3 protein. The table has 370,000 or so distinct CDR3 sequences, 13% seen once. The sequencing input was blood. The source is a man between 25 and 39 years old with Graves' hyperthyroidism that later progressed to Graves' ophthalmopathy.

This clonotype occurred many times. The CDR3 DNA reads as TGCAGTGCCCCGCATCAGCAAGAGACCCAGTACTTC. It yields the protein CSAPHQQETQYF. The chain links TRBV20-1 to TRBJ2-5; D call uncertain. CDR1 DFQATT and CDR2 SNEGSKA come from the germline V gene (reference sequence). V lost 6 bases and J 2 bases, leaving 10 bases between the germline ends. This CDR3 region has 12 residues.

There are many counts of this clonotype. The CDR3 spells CASSLALQGERETQYF. CDR3 sequence (DNA): TGTGCCAGCAGCTTAGCATTGCAGGGTGAAAGGGAGACCCAGTACTTC. This chain links TRBV7-8 with TRBJ2-5; a possible D gene is TRBD1 (5 bases). The V end lost 0 bases, the J end lost 5 bases, and 16 bases lay between the germline ends. Germline CDR1 is SGHVS and CDR2 is FQNEAQ. This CDR3 comprises 16 residues.